This T cell receptor (beta chain) was found in a study of blood T cell repertoires in COVID-19. In the study overall: T cells, B-cell-depleted T cells, or PBMCs supplied cDNA or gDNA.

This CDR3 comprises 12 residues. Between the trimmed V and J ends, which lost 4 bases and 6 bases, there was a span of 6 bases. The germline V gene encodes CDR1 MNHEY and CDR2 SVGAGI. Authors' analysis steps: Quantification of nucleated cells was approximated via reference gene primer amplification. Profiled with immunoSEQ multiplex PCR; TCRdb holds only in-frame clones, not every one. V, J and clone size were drawn from that table, and D and trimming were deduced from the DNA. This table has just over 300,000 clones, roughly 90% appearing once. Sequences were obtained from peripheral blood. This receptor was taken from a young woman with COVID-19, enrolled during active disease. The genes are TRBV6-5 and TRBJ2-2; D remains ambiguous. CDR3 nucleotide sequence: TGTGCCAGCAGTTCTGTATCCGGGGAGCTGTTTTTT. Its translation is CASSSVSGELFF.